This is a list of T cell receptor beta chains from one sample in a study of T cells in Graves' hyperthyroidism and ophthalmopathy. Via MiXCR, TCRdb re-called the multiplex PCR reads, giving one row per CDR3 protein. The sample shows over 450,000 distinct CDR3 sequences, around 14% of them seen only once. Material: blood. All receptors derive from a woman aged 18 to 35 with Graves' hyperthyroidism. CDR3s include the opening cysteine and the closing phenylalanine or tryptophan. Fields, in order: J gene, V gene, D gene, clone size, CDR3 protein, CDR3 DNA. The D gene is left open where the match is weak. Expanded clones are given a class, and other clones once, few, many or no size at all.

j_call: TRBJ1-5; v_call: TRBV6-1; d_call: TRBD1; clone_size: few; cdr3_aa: CASRFTGDVSQPQHF; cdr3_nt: TGTGCCAGCAGATTTACAGGGGACGTAAGTCAGCCCCAGCATTTT
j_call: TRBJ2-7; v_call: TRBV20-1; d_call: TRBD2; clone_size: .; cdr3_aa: CSASGAGVSEQYF; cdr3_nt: TGCAGTGCTAGTGGGGCGGGAGTAAGTGAGCAGTACTTC
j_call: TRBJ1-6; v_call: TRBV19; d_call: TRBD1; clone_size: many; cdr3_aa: CAGGQGASPLHF; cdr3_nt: TGTGCTGGAGGACAGGGGGCTTCACCCCTCCACTTT
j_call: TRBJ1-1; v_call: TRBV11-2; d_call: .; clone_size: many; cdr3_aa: CASSAQWGLTEAFF; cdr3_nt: TGTGCCAGCAGCGCCCAATGGGGCCTCACTGAAGCTTTCTTT
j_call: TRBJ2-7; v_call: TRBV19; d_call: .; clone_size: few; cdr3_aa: CASSIGASLANSYEQYF; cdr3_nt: TGTGCCAGTAGTATAGGCGCCAGCCTAGCGAACTCCTACGAGCAGTACTTC
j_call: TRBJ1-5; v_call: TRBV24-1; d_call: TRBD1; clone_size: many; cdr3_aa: CATSTGTGKGNQPQHF; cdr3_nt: TGTGCCACCAGTACTGGGACAGGGAAAGGGAATCAGCCCCAGCATTTT
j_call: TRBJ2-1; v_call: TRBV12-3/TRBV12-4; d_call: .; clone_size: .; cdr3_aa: CASTPVQSYNEQFF; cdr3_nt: TGTGCCAGCACCCCGGTTCAGTCCTACAATGAGCAGTTCTTC
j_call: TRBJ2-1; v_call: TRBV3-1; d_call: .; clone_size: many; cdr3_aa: CASSQSLAGVWANEQFF; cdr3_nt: TGTGCCAGCAGCCAATCGCTAGCCGGAGTTTGGGCGAATGAGCAGTTCTTC
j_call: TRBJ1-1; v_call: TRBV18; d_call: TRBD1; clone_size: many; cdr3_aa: CASSGRTGVAFF; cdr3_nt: TGTGCCAGCTCAGGAAGGACAGGGGTCGCTTTCTTT
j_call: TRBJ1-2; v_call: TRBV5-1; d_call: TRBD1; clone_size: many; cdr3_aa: CASSEGTVSSYGYTF; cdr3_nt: TGCGCCAGCAGCGAAGGGACAGTCAGCTCCTATGGCTACACCTTC
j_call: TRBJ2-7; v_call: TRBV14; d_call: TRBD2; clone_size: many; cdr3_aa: CASSVSGNSYEQYF; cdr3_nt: TGTGCCAGCAGTGTCAGCGGGAATAGCTACGAGCAGTACTTC
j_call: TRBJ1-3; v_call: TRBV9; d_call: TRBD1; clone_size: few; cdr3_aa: CASSASDRAAGNTIYF; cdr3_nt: TGTGCCAGCAGCGCCTCGGACAGGGCAGCTGGAAACACCATATATTTT
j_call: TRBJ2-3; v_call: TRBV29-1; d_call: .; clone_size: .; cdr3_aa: CSVFSTDTQYF; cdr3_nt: TGCAGCGTTTTTAGCACAGATACGCAGTATTTT
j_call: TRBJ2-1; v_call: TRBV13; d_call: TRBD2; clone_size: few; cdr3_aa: CASSLGPGGSGIVELFNEQFF; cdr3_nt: TGTGCCAGCAGCTTGGGCCCGGGAGGTAGCGGGATCGTTGAGTTATTCAATGAGCAGTTCTTC
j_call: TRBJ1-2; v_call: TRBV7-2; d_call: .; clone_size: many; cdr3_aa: CASRTLGRDGYTF; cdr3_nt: TGTGCCAGCAGGACTCTTGGGCGGGATGGCTACACCTTC
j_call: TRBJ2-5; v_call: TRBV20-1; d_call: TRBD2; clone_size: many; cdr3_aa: CSALEPLGTSWAIHQETQYF; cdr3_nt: TGCAGTGCTTTGGAGCCTTTAGGGACTAGCTGGGCTATCCATCAAGAGACCCAGTACTTC
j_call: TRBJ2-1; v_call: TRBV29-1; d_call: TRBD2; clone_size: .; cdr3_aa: CSSSGTSVYNEQFF; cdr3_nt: TGCAGCTCCTCCGGGACTAGCGTTTACAATGAGCAGTTCTTC
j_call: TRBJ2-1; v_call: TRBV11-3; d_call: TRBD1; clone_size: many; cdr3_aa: CASSYYRGDNEQFF; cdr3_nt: TGTGCCAGCAGCTACTACAGGGGAGACAATGAGCAGTTCTTC
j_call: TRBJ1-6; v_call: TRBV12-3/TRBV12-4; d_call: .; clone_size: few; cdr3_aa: CASSLGTPLHF; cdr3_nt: TGTGCCAGCAGTTTAGGGACACCCCTCCACTTT
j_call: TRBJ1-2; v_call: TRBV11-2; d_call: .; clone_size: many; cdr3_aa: CASSLEGIGYTF; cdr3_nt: TGTGCCAGCAGCTTAGAGGGGATTGGCTACACCTTC
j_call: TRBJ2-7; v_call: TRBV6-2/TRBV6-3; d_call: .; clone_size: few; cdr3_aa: CASSYSANYEQYF; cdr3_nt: TGTGCCAGCAGTTACTCGGCTAACTACGAGCAGTACTTC
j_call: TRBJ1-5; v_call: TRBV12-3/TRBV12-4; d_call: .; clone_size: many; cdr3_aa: CATRRGGNQPQHF; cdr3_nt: TGTGCCACCCGGAGAGGAGGCAATCAGCCCCAGCATTTT
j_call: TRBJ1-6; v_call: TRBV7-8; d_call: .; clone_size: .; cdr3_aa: CASSLGGGRGRNSPLHF; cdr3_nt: TGTGCCAGCAGCTTAGGTGGGGGCAGGGGCAGGAATTCACCCCTCCACTTT
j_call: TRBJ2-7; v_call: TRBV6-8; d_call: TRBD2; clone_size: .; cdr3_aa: CASSSEREHGEQYF; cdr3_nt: TGTGCCAGCAGTTCCGAGCGGGAGCATGGCGAGCAGTACTTC
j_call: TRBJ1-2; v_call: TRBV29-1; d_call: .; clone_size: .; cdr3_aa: CGVVSDRFYGYTF; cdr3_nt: TGCGGCGTTGTATCAGACAGATTCTATGGCTACACCTTC
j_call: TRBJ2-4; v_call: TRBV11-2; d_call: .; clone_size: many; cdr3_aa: CASSPRDVNIQYF; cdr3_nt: TGTGCCAGCAGCCCCCGGGACGTAAACATTCAGTACTTC
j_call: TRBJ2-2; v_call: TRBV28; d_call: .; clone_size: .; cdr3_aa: CASSFPGVLFF; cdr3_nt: TGTGCCAGCAGTTTTCCTGGTGTGCTGTTTTTT
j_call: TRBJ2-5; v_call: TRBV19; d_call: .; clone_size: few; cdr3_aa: CASSIRVETPAQYF; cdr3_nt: TGTGCCAGTAGTATTCGAGTCGAAACGCCGGCCCAGTACTTC
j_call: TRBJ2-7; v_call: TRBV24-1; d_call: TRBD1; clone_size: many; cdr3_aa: CATSHAPGQGSYEQYF; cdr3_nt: TGTGCCACCAGTCACGCTCCGGGACAGGGGTCCTACGAGCAGTACTTC
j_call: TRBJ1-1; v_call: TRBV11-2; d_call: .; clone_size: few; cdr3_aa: CASSIGGRTEAFF; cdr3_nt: TGTGCCAGCAGCATAGGGGGAAGGACTGAAGCTTTCTTT
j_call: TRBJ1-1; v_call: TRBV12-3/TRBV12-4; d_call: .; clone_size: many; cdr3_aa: CASSVLGFNTEAFF; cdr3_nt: TGTGCCAGCAGCGTACTCGGATTTAACACTGAAGCTTTCTTT
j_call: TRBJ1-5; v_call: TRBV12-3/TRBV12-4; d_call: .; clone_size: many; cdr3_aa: CASSLRGRPNQPQHF; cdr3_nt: TGTGCCAGCAGTTTACGAGGGCGCCCCAATCAGCCCCAGCATTTT
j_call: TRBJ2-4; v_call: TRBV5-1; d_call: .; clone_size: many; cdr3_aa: CASKEGGTKNIQYF; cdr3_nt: TGCGCCAGCAAGGAGGGAGGCACCAAAAACATTCAGTACTTC
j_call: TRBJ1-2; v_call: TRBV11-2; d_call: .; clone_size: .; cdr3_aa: CASIQIRQARGSYTF; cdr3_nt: TGTGCCAGCATCCAAATCCGTCAGGCCCGAGGTAGCTACACCTTC
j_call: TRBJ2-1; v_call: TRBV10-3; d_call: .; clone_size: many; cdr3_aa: CAIRALATPTNEQFF; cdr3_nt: TGTGCCATCAGAGCACTAGCAACCCCCACCAATGAGCAGTTCTTC
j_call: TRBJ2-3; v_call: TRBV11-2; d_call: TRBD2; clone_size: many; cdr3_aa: CASSLTSGRASDTQYF; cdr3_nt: TGTGCCAGCAGCCTCACTAGCGGGAGGGCCTCCGATACGCAGTATTTT
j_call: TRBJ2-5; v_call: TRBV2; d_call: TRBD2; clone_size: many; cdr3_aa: CASSRGLAGVETQYF; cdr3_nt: TGTGCCAGCAGTCGGGGACTAGCGGGAGTAGAGACCCAGTACTTC
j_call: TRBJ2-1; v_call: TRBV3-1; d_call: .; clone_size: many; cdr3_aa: CASSQDGSSSNEQFF; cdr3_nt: TGTGCCAGCAGCCAGGACGGGTCATCTTCGAATGAGCAGTTCTTC
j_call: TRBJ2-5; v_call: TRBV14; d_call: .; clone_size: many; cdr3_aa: CASSHIKGGETQYF; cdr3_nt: TGTGCCAGCAGCCATATTAAAGGCGGAGAGACCCAGTACTTC
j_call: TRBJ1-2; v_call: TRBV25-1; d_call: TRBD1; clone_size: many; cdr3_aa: CASSGDRRGTDGYTF; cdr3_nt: TGTGCCAGCAGTGGGGACAGGCGGGGGACCGATGGCTACACCTTC